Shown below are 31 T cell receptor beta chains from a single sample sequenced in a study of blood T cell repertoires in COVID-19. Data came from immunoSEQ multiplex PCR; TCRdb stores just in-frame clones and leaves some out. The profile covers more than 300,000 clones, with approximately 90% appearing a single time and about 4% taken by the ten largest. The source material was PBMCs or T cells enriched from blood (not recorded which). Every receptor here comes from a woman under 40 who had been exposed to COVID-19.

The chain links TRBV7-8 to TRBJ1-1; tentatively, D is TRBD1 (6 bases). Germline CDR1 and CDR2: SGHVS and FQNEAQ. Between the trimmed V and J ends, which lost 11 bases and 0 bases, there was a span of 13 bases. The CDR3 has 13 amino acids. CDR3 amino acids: CAVAGGLNTEAFF. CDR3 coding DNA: TGTGCCGTTGCGGGGGGCTTGAACACTGAAGCTTTCTTT.

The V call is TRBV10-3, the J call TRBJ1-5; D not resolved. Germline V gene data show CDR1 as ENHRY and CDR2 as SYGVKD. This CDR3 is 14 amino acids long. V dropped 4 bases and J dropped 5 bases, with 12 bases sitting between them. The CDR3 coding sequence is TGTGCCATCAGTGCTCGAGAGGGCGATCAGCCCCAGCATTTT. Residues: CAISAREGDQPQHF.

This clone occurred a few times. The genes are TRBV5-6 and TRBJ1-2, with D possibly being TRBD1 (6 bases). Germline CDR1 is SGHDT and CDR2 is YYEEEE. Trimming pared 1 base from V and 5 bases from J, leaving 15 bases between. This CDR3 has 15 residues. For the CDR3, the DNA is TGTGCCAGCAGCTTGTCCGGGCAGGGGTGGTATGGCTACACCTTC. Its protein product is CASSLSGQGWYGYTF.

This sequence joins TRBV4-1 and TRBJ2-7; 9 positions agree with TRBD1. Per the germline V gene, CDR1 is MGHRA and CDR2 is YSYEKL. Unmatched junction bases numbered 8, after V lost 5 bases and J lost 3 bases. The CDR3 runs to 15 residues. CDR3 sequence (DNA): TGCGCCAGCAGCTTCTTGTCGGGACAGGGCTACGAGCAGTACTTC. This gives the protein CASSFLSGQGYEQYF.

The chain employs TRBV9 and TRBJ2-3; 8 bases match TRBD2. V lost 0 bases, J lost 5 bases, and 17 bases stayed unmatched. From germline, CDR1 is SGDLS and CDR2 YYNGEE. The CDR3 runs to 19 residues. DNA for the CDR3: TGTGCCAGCAGCGTAGCAAGACTAGCGTCCGGACCACACAGAGATACGCAGTATTTT. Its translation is CASSVARLASGPHRDTQYF.

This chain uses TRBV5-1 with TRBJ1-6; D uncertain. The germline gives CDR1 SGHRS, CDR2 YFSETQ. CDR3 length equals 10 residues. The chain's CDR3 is CTEQDSPLHF. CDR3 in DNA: TGCACTGAGCAGGATTCACCCCTCCACTTT.

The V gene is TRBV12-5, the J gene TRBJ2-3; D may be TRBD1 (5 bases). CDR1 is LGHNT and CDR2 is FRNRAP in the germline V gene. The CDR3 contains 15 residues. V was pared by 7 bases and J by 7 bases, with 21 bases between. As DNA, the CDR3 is TGTGCTAGTGCCCCAACGGTCCAGGGTTTTAATACGCAGTATTTT. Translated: CASAPTVQGFNTQYF.

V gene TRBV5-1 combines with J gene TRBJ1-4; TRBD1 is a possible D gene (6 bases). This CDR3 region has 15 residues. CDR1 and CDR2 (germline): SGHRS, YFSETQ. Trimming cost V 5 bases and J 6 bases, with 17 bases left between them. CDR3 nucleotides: TGCGCCAGCAGAAAAAGTGGGACACAGGATGAAAAACTGTTTTTT. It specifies CASRKSGTQDEKLFF.

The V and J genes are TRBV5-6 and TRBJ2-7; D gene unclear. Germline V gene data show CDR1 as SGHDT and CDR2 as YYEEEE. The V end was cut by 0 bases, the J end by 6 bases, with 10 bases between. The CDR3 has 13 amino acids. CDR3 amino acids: CASSLGVNGEQYF. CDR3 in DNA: TGTGCCAGCAGCTTGGGAGTAAACGGCGAGCAGTACTTC.

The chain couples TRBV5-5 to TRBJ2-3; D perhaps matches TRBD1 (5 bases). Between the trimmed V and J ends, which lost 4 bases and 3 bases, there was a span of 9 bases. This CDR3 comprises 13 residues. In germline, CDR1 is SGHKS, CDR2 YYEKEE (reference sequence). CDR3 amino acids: CASSKTATDTQYF. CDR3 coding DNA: TGTGCCAGCAGCAAGACAGCAACAGATACGCAGTATTTT.

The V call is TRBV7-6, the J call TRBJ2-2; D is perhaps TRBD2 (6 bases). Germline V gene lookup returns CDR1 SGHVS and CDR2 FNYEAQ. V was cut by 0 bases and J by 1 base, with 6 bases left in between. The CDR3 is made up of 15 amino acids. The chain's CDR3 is CASSLAGGNTGELFF. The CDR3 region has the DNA TGTGCCAGCAGCTTAGCGGGAGGGAACACCGGGGAGCTGTTTTTT.

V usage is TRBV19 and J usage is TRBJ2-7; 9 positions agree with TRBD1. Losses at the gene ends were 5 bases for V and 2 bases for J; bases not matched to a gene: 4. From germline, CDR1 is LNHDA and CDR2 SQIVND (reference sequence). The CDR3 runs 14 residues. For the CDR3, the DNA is TGTGCCAGTAGTCGGGGGACAGGGACCTACGAGCAGTACTTC. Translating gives CASSRGTGTYEQYF. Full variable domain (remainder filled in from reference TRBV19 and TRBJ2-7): DGGITQSPKYLFRKEGQNVTLSCEQNLNHDAMYWYRQDPGQGLRLIYYSQIVNDFQKGDIAEGYSVSREKKESFPLTVTSAQKNPTAFYLCASSRGTGTYEQYFGPGTRLTVT.

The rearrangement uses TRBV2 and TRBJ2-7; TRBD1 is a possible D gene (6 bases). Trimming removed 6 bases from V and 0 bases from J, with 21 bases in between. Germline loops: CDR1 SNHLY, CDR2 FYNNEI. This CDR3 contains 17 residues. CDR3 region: CASSPDGTWYSSYEQYF. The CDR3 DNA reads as TGTGCCAGCAGCCCAGACGGGACATGGTATAGCTCCTACGAGCAGTACTTC.

Written as DNA, the CDR3 is TGTGCCAGTAGGGCAGGGAACACTGAAGCTTTCTTT. This sequence encodes CASRAGNTEAFF. The rearrangement uses TRBV19 and TRBJ1-1, with unresolved D. V lost 6 bases to trimming and J lost 1 base, with 6 bases between them. Germline V gene sequence: CDR1 LNHDA, CDR2 SQIVND (reference sequence). CDR3 length equals 12 residues.

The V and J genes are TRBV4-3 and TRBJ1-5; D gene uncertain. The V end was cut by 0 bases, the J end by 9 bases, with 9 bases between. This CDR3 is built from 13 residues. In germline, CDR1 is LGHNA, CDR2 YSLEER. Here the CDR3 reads CASSQDLAAPQHF. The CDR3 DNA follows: TGCGCCAGCAGCCAAGATCTCGCGGCGCCCCAGCATTTT.

The CDR3 loop is CASSEAFAGPNYGYTF. CDR3 bases: TGTGCCAGCAGTGAAGCGTTTGCGGGGCCCAACTATGGCTACACCTTC. This chain links TRBV6-1 with TRBJ1-2; D is possibly TRBD1 (5 bases). CDR1 and CDR2 (germline): MNHNS, SASEGT. The length of the CDR3 is 16 residues. V was clipped by 0 bases and J by 2 bases, with 13 bases between them.

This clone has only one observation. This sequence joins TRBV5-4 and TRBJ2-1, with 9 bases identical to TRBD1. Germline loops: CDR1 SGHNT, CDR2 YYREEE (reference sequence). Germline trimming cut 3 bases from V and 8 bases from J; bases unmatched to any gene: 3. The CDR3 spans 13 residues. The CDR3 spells CASSSRDRDEQFF. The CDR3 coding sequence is TGTGCCAGCAGCTCCCGGGACAGGGATGAGCAGTTCTTC.

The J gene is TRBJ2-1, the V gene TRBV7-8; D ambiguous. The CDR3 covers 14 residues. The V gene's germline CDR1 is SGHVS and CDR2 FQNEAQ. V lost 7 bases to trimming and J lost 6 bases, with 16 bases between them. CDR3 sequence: CASTLPGMGNEQFF. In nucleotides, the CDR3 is TGTGCCAGCACCCTCCCGGGTATGGGCAATGAGCAGTTCTTC.

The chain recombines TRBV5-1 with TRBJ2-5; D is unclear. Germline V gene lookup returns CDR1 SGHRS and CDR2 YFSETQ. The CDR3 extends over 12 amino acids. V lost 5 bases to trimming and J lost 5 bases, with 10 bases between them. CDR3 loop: CASRLSRETQYF. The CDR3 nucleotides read TGCGCCAGCAGACTGTCGCGGGAGACCCAGTACTTC.

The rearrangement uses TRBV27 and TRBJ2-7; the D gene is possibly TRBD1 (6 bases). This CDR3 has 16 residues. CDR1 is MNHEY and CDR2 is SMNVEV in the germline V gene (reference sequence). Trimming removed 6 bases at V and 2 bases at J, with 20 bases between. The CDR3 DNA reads TGTGCCAGCAGCGGATCCAGGGGCGAGTTAACCTACGAGCAGTACTTC. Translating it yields CASSGSRGELTYEQYF.

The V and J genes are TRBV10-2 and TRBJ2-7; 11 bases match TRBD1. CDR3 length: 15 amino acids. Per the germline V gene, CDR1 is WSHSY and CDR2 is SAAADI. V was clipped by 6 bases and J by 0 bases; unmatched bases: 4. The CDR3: CASRRGTGGSYEQYF. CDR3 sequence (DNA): TGCGCCAGCAGGAGAGGGACAGGGGGCTCCTACGAGCAGTACTTC.

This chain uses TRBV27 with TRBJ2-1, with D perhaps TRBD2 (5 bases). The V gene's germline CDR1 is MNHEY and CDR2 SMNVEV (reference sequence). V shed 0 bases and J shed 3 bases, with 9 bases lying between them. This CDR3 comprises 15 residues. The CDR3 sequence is CASSLSNGVYNEQFF. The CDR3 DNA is TGTGCCAGCAGTTTATCAAACGGGGTCTACAATGAGCAGTTCTTC.

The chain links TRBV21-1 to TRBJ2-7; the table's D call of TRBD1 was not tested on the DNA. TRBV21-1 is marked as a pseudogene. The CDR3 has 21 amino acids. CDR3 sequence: CASSKAFRIPGVLRNHYEQYF. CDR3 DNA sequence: TGTGCCAGCAGCAAAGCGTTCAGGATACCAGGGGTCCTTCGTAACCACTACGAGCAGTACTTC.

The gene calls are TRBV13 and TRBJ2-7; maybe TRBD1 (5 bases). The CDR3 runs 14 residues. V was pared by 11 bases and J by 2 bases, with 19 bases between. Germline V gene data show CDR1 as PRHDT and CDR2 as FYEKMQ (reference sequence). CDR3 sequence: CAGQRDRKPYEQYF. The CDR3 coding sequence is TGTGCCGGTCAGAGAGACAGAAAGCCCTACGAGCAGTACTTC.

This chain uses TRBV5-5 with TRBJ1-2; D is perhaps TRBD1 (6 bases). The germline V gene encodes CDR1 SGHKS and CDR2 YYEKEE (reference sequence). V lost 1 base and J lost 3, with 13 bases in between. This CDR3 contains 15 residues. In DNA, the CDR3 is TGTGCCAGCAGCTTGAGGGCTGGGGGCGACTATGGCTACACCTTC. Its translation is CASSLRAGGDYGYTF.

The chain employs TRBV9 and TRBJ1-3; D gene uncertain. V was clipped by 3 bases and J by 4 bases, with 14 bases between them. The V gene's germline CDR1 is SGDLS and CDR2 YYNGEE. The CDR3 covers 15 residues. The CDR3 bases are TGTGCCAGCAGCGCCTTATCAGAGGGCGGAAACACCATATATTTT. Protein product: CASSALSEGGNTIYF.

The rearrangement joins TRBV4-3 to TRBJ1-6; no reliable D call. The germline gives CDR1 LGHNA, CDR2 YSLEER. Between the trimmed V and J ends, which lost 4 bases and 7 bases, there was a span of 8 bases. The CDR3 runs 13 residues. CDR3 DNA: TGCGCCAGCAGCCCCTCCCTCAATTCACCCCTCCACTTT. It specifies CASSPSLNSPLHF.

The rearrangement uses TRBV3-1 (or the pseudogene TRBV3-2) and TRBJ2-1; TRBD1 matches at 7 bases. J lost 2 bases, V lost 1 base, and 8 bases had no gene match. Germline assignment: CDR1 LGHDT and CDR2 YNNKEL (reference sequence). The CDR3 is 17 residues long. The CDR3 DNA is TGTGCCAGCAGCCAAGGGGCCGACAGGGAAGCCTACAATGAGCAGTTCTTC. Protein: CASSQGADREAYNEQFF.

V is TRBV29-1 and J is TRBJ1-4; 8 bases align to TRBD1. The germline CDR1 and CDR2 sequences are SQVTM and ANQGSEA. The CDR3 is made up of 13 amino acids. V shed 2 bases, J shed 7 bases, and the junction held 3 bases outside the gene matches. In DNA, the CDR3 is TGCAGCGTTGAACCACAGGGGGGTGAAAAACTGTTTTTT. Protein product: CSVEPQGGEKLFF. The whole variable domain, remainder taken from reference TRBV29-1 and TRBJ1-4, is SAVISQKPSRDICQRGTSLTIQCQVDSQVTMMFWYRQQPGQSLTLIATANQGSEATYESGFVIDKFPISRPNLTFSTLTVSNMSPEDSSIYLCSVEPQGGEKLFFGSGTQLSVL.

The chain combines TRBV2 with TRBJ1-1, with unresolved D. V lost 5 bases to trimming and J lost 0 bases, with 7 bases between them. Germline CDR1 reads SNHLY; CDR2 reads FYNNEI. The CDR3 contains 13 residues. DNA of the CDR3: TGTGCCAGCAGTTCAACAGTGAACACTGAAGCTTTCTTT. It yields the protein CASSSTVNTEAFF. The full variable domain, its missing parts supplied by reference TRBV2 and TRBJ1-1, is EPEVTQTPSHQVTQMGQEVILRCVPISNHLYFYWYRQILGQKVEFLVSFYNNEISEKSEIFDDQFSVERPDGSNFTLKIRSTKLEDSAMYFCASSSTVNTEAFFGQGTRLTVV.

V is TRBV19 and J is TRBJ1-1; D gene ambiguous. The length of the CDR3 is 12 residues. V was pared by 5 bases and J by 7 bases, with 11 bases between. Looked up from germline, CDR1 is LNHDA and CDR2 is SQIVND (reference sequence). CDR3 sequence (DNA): TGTGCCAGTAGTTCGGCGGGCGTTGAAGCTTTCTTT. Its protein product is CASSSAGVEAFF.